This is a list of T cell receptor beta chains from one sample in a study of early T cells in non-severe SARS-CoV-2 infection. Via MiXCR, TCRdb re-called the 5' RACE reads, giving one row per CDR3 protein. The table records about 62,000 distinct CDR3 sequences, less than 10% of them present only once. Source material: whole blood. The receptors here all came from an adult who was a healthcare worker with PCR-confirmed SARS-CoV-2 infection or an uninfected control (not recorded which). Both conserved end residues are part of each CDR3. A D gene is named only where the DNA matches it firmly.

d_gene,v_gene,j_gene,CDR3aa
TRBD1,TRBV10-3,TRBJ1-2,CAISGRGLRQGIGGYTF
.,TRBV5-1,TRBJ1-2,CASSPDGGAEGYTF
.,TRBV19,TRBJ1-2,CASSPRQEGYYGYTF
.,TRBV5-1,TRBJ2-5,CASSPQTTGAETQYF
.,TRBV3-1,TRBJ1-1,CASSQEGTEAFF
.,TRBV2,TRBJ1-5,CASTFGSNQPQHF
TRBD1,TRBV2,TRBJ2-3,CASSEMTGADTQYF
TRBD2,TRBV11-2,TRBJ2-2,CASSLDAGGAGELFF
TRBD1,TRBV3-1,TRBJ2-3,CASSQGWTGPDTQYF
.,TRBV5-1,TRBJ1-5,CASSLGTSNQPQHF
TRBD2,TRBV20-1,TRBJ2-1,CSARALASGPREQFF
.,TRBV20-1,TRBJ2-5,CSASRWSSEETQYF
TRBD1,TRBV20-1,TRBJ1-5,CSSQSFGTGSNQPQHF
.,TRBV3-2,TRBJ2-2,CASSQTPGQGPGELFF
TRBD2,TRBV6-1,TRBJ2-5,CASSGTSFGETQYF
.,TRBV7-9,TRBJ1-6,CASSLELVRNSPLHF
.,TRBV7-2,TRBJ1-1,CASSQSSGRTEAFF
TRBD2,TRBV29-1,TRBJ2-3,CSVEGIAGQGTDTQYF
TRBD1,TRBV6-2/TRBV6-3,TRBJ1-4,CASGTGDEKLFF
TRBD2,TRBV20-1,TRBJ2-2,CSARDSGAGGVGELFF
.,TRBV12-3/TRBV12-4,TRBJ2-2,CASSPHQGGPGELFF
.,TRBV15,TRBJ1-2,CATSDKVGEANYGYTF
.,TRBV3-1,TRBJ2-5,CASGDGGQETQYF
TRBD2,TRBV19,TRBJ2-3,CASSILGGSTDTQYF
TRBD1,TRBV7-2,TRBJ1-5,CASSRQGRSFNNQPQHF
TRBD1,TRBV6-1,TRBJ1-2,CASSRTGHWDGYTF
TRBD1,TRBV11-2,TRBJ1-1,CASSPQGTGGTEAFF
.,TRBV20-1,TRBJ1-2,CSARDGYGYTF
TRBD1,TRBV3-1,TRBJ2-5,CASSQTGGQETQYF
.,TRBV20-1,TRBJ2-2,CSARAGWTIAGELFF
.,TRBV5-4,TRBJ2-1,CASTPDRVFYNEQFF
TRBD1,TRBV2,TRBJ2-1,CASSEWDRANEQFF
.,TRBV2,TRBJ2-5,CASTLAPETQYF
.,TRBV14,TRBJ1-1,CASSQGTDTEAFF
.,TRBV2,TRBJ1-1,CASSDQGNTEAFF
.,TRBV12-3/TRBV12-4,TRBJ2-1,CASSGEARYSYNEQFF
.,TRBV30,TRBJ1-1,CAWSVREGQYTEAFF
.,TRBV3-1,TRBJ2-3,CASSPQARGSTDTQYF
.,TRBV5-1,TRBJ1-2,CASSWEKLGNYGYTF
TRBD2,TRBV7-6,TRBJ2-3,CASSLEAGLVTDTQYF
.,TRBV9,TRBJ2-3,CASSVGGASSDTQYF
.,TRBV6-1,TRBJ2-5,CASSSQETQYF
TRBD1,TRBV10-1,TRBJ2-1,CASRDGTGAYNEQFF
TRBD2,TRBV4-2,TRBJ2-3,CASSQDWAGGTDTQYF
.,TRBV25-1,TRBJ1-1,CASSDYGGANTEAFF
.,TRBV5-5,TRBJ2-3,CASSLQSTDTQYF
.,TRBV6-2/TRBV6-3,TRBJ1-5,CASSGTSPIQPQHF
.,TRBV12-3/TRBV12-4,TRBJ2-5,CASSFRLLSETQYF
TRBD2,TRBV14,TRBJ2-3,CASSHQGISGVDTQYF
.,TRBV7-2,TRBJ2-5,CASSLWRSPETQYF
.,TRBV11-3,TRBJ2-1,CASSLSGASSYNEQFF
TRBD1,TRBV27,TRBJ2-2,CASRPGTGGFGELFF
.,TRBV27,TRBJ1-6,CASRDRSYNSPLHF
.,TRBV12-3/TRBV12-4,TRBJ2-3,CASSFPLSRAQLSDTQYF